This entry lists 21 T cell receptor beta chains sequenced from one sample in a study of control samples from healthy donors and cancer patients. Profiled with immunoSEQ multiplex PCR; TCRdb holds only in-frame clones, not every one. This table has 55,000 to 75,000 clones, more than 75% appearing once. The source material was PBMCs. The receptor set was obtained from a woman aged 45-65 years with head and neck cancer.

This clone was detected a few times. CDR3 residues: CASHSGGDYNEQFF. Here the CDR3 DNA reads TGTGCCAGTCATAGCGGGGGGGACTACAATGAGCAGTTCTTC. The chain joins TRBV19 to TRBJ2-1; 11 bases match TRBD2. J gave up 3 bases and V 8 bases, and 3 bases lay outside the gene matches. The CDR3 extends over 14 amino acids. CDR1 LNHDA and CDR2 SQIVND come from the germline V gene (reference sequence).

The chain uses TRBV3-1 (or the pseudogene TRBV3-2) and TRBJ1-5; D is unresolved. CDR1 and CDR2 (germline): LGHDT, YNNKEL (reference sequence). The length of the CDR3 is 16 residues. With 4 bases removed from V and 0 bases from J, the gap between germline ends came to 13 bases. The CDR3 loop reads CASSPPPTHSNQPQHF. CDR3 in DNA: TGTGCCAGCAGCCCCCCCCCGACCCATAGCAATCAGCCCCAGCATTTT.

This clone is medium-sized in the sample. The V gene is TRBV10-1, the J gene TRBJ2-4; a weak D match, TRBD1 (6 bases). CDR1 is WNHNN and CDR2 is SYGVQD in the germline V gene (reference sequence). This CDR3 has 13 residues. Trimming removed 2 bases from V and 6 bases from J, with 8 bases in between. This CDR3 is CASSEGDINIQYF. CDR3 nucleotides: TGCGCCAGCAGTGAGGGGGACATAAACATTCAGTACTTC.

The chain joins TRBV3-1 (or the pseudogene TRBV3-2) to TRBJ2-7; 10 bases align to TRBD2. Unmatched junction bases numbered 17, after V lost 3 bases and J lost 6 bases. The CDR3 length is 18 residues. Germline V gene data show CDR1 as LGHDT and CDR2 as YNNKEL (reference sequence). CDR3 amino acids: CASSQPARASGGLTEQYF. The CDR3 DNA is TGTGCCAGCAGCCAGCCAGCGAGGGCTAGCGGGGGCCTCACCGAGCAGTACTTC.

The chain recombines TRBV5-4 with TRBJ2-1; 10 bases are shared with TRBD1. The CDR3 loop spans 15 amino acids. The J segment lost 7 bases and the V segment lost 2 bases, leaving 6 bases of the junction unmatched. The germline V gene encodes CDR1 SGHNT and CDR2 YYREEE (reference sequence). The CDR3 loop is CASSFRQGARNEQFF. The CDR3 DNA is TGTGCCAGCAGCTTTAGACAGGGGGCGAGAAATGAGCAGTTCTTC.

This clone was found a few times. The V gene is TRBV1, the J gene TRBJ2-3; TRBD2 is the table's D call, not checked against the DNA. TRBV1 is designated a pseudogene. The CDR3 extends over 19 amino acids. The CDR3 loop is CTSSQGDSGGAGNTDTQYF. CDR3 DNA sequence: TGCACCAGCAGCCAAGGTGATAGCGGGGGGGCCGGGAACACAGATACGCAGTATTTT.

This rearrangement joins TRBV2 to TRBJ1-1; D is uncertain. CDR1 and CDR2 from the germline V gene are SNHLY and FYNNEI. V shed 6 bases and J shed 0 bases, with 8 bases lying between them. The CDR3 loop spans 13 amino acids. The CDR3: CASSLSMNTEAFF. The CDR3 bases are TGTGCCAGCAGCCTCAGTATGAACACTGAAGCTTTCTTT. Full variable domain (missing parts from reference TRBV2 and TRBJ1-1): EPEVTQTPSHQVTQMGQEVILRCVPISNHLYFYWYRQILGQKVEFLVSFYNNEISEKSEIFDDQFSVERPDGSNFTLKIRSTKLEDSAMYFCASSLSMNTEAFFGQGTRLTVV.

V is TRBV3-1 (or the pseudogene TRBV3-2) and J is TRBJ1-6, with D maybe TRBD1 (6 bases). The CDR3 spans 13 residues. The V and J ends lost 6 bases and 9 bases respectively, with 12 bases between them. Germline CDR1 reads LGHDT; CDR2 reads YNNKEL (reference sequence). CDR3 residues: CASRKGGSSPLHF. Written as DNA, the CDR3 is TGTGCCAGCAGGAAGGGGGGCAGTTCACCCCTCCACTTT.

V usage is TRBV5-4 and J usage is TRBJ2-5; D unclear. The CDR3 extends over 12 amino acids. The germline V and J ends were trimmed by 1 base and 1 base, with 2 bases remaining between them. Per the germline V gene, CDR1 is SGHNT and CDR2 is YYREEE (reference sequence). CDR3 residues: CASSLSQETQYF. The DNA of the CDR3 is TGTGCCAGCAGCTTGTCCCAAGAGACCCAGTACTTC. The full variable domain, completed using reference TRBV5-4 and TRBJ2-5, is ETGVTQSPTHLIKTRGQQVTLRCSSQSGHNTVSWYQQALGQGPQFIFQYYREEENGRGNFPPRFSGLQFPNYSSELNVNALELDDSALYLCASSLSQETQYFGPGTRLLVL.

This clone was picked up a small number of times. J is TRBJ1-6 and V is TRBV2; 10 bases fit TRBD1. The CDR3 extends over 13 amino acids. V lost 8 bases and J lost 10; bases outside the gene matches: 5. Germline CDR1 is SNHLY and CDR2 is FYNNEI. CDR3 sequence: CASDGTGVSPLHF. The CDR3 DNA reads TGTGCCAGCGATGGGACAGGGGTCTCACCCCTCCACTTT. The variable domain in full, completed from reference TRBV2 and TRBJ1-6, reads EPEVTQTPSHQVTQMGQEVILRCVPISNHLYFYWYRQILGQKVEFLVSFYNNEISEKSEIFDDQFSVERPDGSNFTLKIRSTKLEDSAMYFCASDGTGVSPLHFGNGTRLTVT.

About this clone: One junction end disagrees with the germline gene, perhaps due to a read error. The J gene is TRBJ1-4, the V gene TRBV7-2; 8 positions match TRBD1. Germline values: CDR1 SGHTA, CDR2 FQGNSA. There are 16 residues in the CDR3. CDR3: CASSLSRRGHGEKLFF. The CDR3 region has the DNA TGTGCTAGCAGCCTAAGCCGCAGGGGGCACGGTGAAAAACTGTTTTTT.

The chain carries TRBV5-1 and TRBJ2-2; 8 nucleotides align to TRBD2. Germline CDR1 is SGHRS and CDR2 is YFSETQ. This CDR3 is built from 17 residues. The V gene end was trimmed by 4 bases and the J gene end by 4 bases; junction bases not matched to a gene: 12. Here the CDR3 DNA reads TGCGCCAGCAGCCCCGCCGGGAGGGTCCGGAGCACCGGGGAGCTGTTTTTT. It is translated as CASSPAGRVRSTGELFF.

The chain combines TRBV11-2 with TRBJ2-1; 11 bases are shared with TRBD2. Trimming cost V 1 base and J 7 bases; bases outside gene matches: 6. Germline loops: CDR1 SGHAT, CDR2 FQNNGV. This CDR3 spans 16 amino acids. The CDR3 here is CASSLGSGGALNEQFF. The CDR3 DNA sequence: TGTGCCAGCAGCTTAGGTAGCGGGGGGGCTCTTAATGAGCAGTTCTTC.

The rearrangement uses TRBV5-6 and TRBJ2-5; D uncertain. Germline V lookup: CDR1 SGHDT, CDR2 YYEEEE. The CDR3 sequence is 15 residues long. Trimming removed 2 bases at V and 6 bases at J, with 17 bases between. The CDR3 sequence is CASSFGLMGEKTQYF. The CDR3 DNA is TGTGCCAGCAGCTTTGGCCTAATGGGCGAGAAGACCCAGTACTTC.

The J gene is TRBJ2-7, the V gene TRBV19; TRBD1 matches at 8 bases. CDR3 length equals 15 residues. Looked up from germline, CDR1 is LNHDA and CDR2 is SQIVND (reference sequence). Germline trimming cut 1 base from V and 4 bases from J; bases unmatched to any gene: 6. CDR3 in amino acids: CASSIGQGAAYEQYF. CDR3 nucleotides: TGTGCCAGTAGTATAGGGCAGGGGGCGGCATACGAGCAGTACTTC. Variable domain in full (rest from reference TRBV19 and TRBJ2-7): DGGITQSPKYLFRKEGQNVTLSCEQNLNHDAMYWYRQDPGQGLRLIYYSQIVNDFQKGDIAEGYSVSREKKESFPLTVTSAQKNPTAFYLCASSIGQGAAYEQYFGPGTRLTVT.

The V call is TRBV5-1, the J call TRBJ2-1; 7 bases map to TRBD2. Germline CDR1 reads SGHRS; CDR2 reads YFSETQ. V gave up 4 bases and J gave up 2 bases; unmatched junction bases: 3. The CDR3 is 14 amino acids. The CDR3 sequence: CASSPGTTYNEQFF. The CDR3 DNA follows: TGCGCCAGCAGCCCTGGGACTACCTACAATGAGCAGTTCTTC.

This chain links TRBV5-1 with TRBJ2-3, with D possibly TRBD2 on 6 matching bases. The CDR3 runs to 15 residues. From germline, CDR1 is SGHRS and CDR2 YFSETQ. Trimming removed 1 base at V and 4 bases at J, with 13 bases between. The CDR3 coding sequence is TGCGCCAGCAGCTTGCAACCGGGGGTGGCAGATACGCAGTATTTT. Amino acids: CASSLQPGVADTQYF. Supplemented by reference TRBV5-1 and TRBJ2-3, the full variable domain reads KAGVTQTPRYLIKTRGQQVTLSCSPISGHRSVSWYQQTPGQGLQFLFEYFSETQRNKGNFPGRFSGRQFSNSRSEMNVSTLELGDSALYLCASSLQPGVADTQYFGPGTRLTVL.

The CDR3 bases are TGTGCCAGCAGCACCACCCCGGGGGGCTCTTCACCCCTCCACTTT. Protein: CASSTTPGGSSPLHF. The J gene is TRBJ1-6, the V gene TRBV5-6; a weak D match, TRBD1 (6 bases). The CDR3 contains 15 residues. Trimming removed 4 bases at V and 9 bases at J, with 17 bases between. Germline V gene lookup returns CDR1 SGHDT and CDR2 YYEEEE.

The rearrangement links TRBV6-1 to TRBJ2-3; TRBD1 or TRBD2 may be the D gene (5 bases each). Germline V CDR1 and CDR2: MNHNS, SASEGT. This CDR3 spans 16 amino acids. Trimming pared 3 bases from V and 6 bases from J, leaving 19 bases between. The CDR3 bases are TGTGCCAGCAGTGATCCCCCAGGGACGAGAGGGGATACGCAGTATTTT. The encoded protein is CASSDPPGTRGDTQYF.

The chain combines TRBV7-9 with TRBJ1-6; no clear D. This CDR3 is built from 19 residues. V was shortened by 7 bases and J by 0 bases, with 22 bases between the two germline ends. CDR1 is SEHNR and CDR2 is FQNEAQ in the germline V gene (reference sequence). CDR3 DNA: TGTGCCAGCACCCACTCGAAGGATGGGGAAAGCTCCTATAATTCACCCCTCCACTTT. It yields the protein CASTHSKDGESSYNSPLHF.

J is TRBJ1-1 and V is TRBV19, with D hard to call. Germline V CDR1 and CDR2: LNHDA, SQIVND (reference sequence). CDR3 length: 17 amino acids. Trimming took off 3 bases at V and 4 bases at J, with 21 bases between the two ends. CDR3 nucleotide sequence: TGTGCCAGTAGTATCCTATCCGGGCCTCTGGGCGGCACTGAAGCTTTCTTT. It specifies CASSILSGPLGGTEAFF.